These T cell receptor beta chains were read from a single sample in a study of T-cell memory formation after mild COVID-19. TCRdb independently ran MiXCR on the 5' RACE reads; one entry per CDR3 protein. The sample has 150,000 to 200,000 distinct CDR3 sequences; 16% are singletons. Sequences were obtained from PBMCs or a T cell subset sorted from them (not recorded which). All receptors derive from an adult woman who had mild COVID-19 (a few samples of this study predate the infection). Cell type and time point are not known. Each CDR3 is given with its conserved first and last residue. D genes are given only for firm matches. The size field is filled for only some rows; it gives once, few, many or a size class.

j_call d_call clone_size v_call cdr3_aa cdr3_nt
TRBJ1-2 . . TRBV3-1 CASSQEGRAYGYTF TGTGCCAGCAGCCAAGAAGGCAGGGCCTATGGCTACACCTTC
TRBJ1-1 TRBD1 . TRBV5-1 CASSLVDRVATEAFF TGCGCCAGCAGCTTGGTGGACAGGGTGGCCACTGAAGCTTTCTTT
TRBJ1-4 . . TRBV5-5 CASSTGRQDNEKLFF TGTGCCAGCAGCACCGGACGACAGGATAATGAAAAACTGTTTTTT
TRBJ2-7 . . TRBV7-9 CASSLPPLNEQYF TGTGCCAGCAGCTTACCTCCCCTTAACGAGCAGTACTTC
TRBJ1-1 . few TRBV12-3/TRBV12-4 CASSLGRGQAFF TGTGCCAGCAGTCTGGGACGCGGCCAAGCTTTCTTT
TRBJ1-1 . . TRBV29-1 CSVASHTEAFF TGCAGCGTTGCCTCCCACACTGAAGCTTTCTTT
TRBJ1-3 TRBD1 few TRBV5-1 CASSVTGAGNTIYF TGCGCCAGCAGCGTTACAGGGGCTGGAAACACCATATATTTT
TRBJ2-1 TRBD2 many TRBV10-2 CASSRQKLAGASVGGNEQFF TGCGCCAGCAGTCGCCAGAAACTAGCGGGAGCGTCTGTGGGGGGCAATGAGCAGTTCTTC
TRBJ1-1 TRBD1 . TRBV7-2 CASSLAGTGVNTEAFF TGTGCCAGCAGCTTAGCCGGGACAGGGGTAAACACTGAAGCTTTCTTT
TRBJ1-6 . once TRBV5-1 CASSLTGANSPLHF TGCGCCAGCAGCTTGACAGGAGCAAATTCACCCCTCCACTTT
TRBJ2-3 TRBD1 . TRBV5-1 CASSAGTAPSTDTQYF TGCGCCAGCAGCGCCGGGACAGCTCCTAGCACAGATACGCAGTATTTT
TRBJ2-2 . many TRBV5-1 CASSLRANTGELFF TGCGCCAGCAGTTTGAGAGCGAACACCGGGGAGCTGTTTTTT
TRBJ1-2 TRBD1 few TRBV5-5 CASSPTQGGINYGYTF TGTGCCAGCAGCCCAACACAGGGGGGGATTAACTATGGCTACACCTTC
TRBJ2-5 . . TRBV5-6 CASSLVLGQETQYF TGTGCCAGCAGCTTGGTGCTGGGGCAAGAGACCCAGTACTTC
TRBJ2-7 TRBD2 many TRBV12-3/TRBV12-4 CASTPGLAGVEQYF TGTGCCAGCACCCCGGGACTAGCGGGGGTCGAGCAGTACTTC
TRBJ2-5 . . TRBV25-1 CASSEWGETQYF TGTGCCAGCAGTGAATGGGGAGAGACCCAGTACTTC
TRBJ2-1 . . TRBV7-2 CASRAGIGDEQFF TGTGCCAGCCGGGCAGGGATAGGGGATGAGCAGTTCTTC
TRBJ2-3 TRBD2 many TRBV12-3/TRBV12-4 CASSFLAGVSTDTQYF TGTGCCAGCAGTTTCCTAGCGGGAGTGTCTACAGATACGCAGTATTTT
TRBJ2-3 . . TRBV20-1 CSASYRAGDTQYF TGCAGTGCTAGTTATAGGGCGGGCGATACGCAGTATTTT
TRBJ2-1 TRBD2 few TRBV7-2 CASSRQTSANNEQFF TGTGCCAGCAGCAGACAGACTAGCGCGAACAATGAGCAGTTCTTC
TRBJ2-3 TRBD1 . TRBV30 CAWTPGQSDTQYF TGTGCCTGGACACCGGGACAGTCAGATACGCAGTATTTT
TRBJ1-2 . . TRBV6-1 CASSEEFSGYTF TGTGCCAGCAGTGAAGAGTTTAGCGGCTACACCTTC
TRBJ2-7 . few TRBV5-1 CASSLTFRSGAEQYF TGCGCCAGCAGCTTGACGTTTCGGTCGGGGGCCGAGCAGTACTTC
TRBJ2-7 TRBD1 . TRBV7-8 CASSSTGTGSPWGFYEQYF TGTGCCAGCAGCTCCACCGGGACAGGGTCACCTTGGGGGTTCTACGAGCAGTACTTC
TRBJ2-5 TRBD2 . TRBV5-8 CASSQPTSGAGKTQYF TGTGCCAGCAGCCAGCCGACTAGCGGGGCGGGAAAGACCCAGTACTTC
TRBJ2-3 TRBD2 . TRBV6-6 CASSYLAGTSGRGADTQYF TGTGCCAGCAGTTACTTAGCCGGGACTAGCGGGAGAGGAGCAGATACGCAGTATTTT
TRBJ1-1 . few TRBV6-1 CASSWGTEAFF TGTGCCAGCAGCTGGGGAACTGAAGCTTTCTTT
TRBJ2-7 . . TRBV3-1 CASSQGQPYEQYF TGTGCCAGCAGCCAAGGACAGCCCTACGAGCAGTACTTC
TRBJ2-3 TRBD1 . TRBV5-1 CASSLTQGFTDTQYF TGCGCCAGCAGCCTAACACAGGGGTTCACAGATACGCAGTATTTT
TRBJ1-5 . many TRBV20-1 CSANTGVPTNQPQHF TGCAGTGCGAACACGGGGGTGCCCACCAATCAGCCCCAGCATTTT
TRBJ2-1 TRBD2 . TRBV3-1 CASSFSSGTYNEQFF TGTGCCAGCAGCTTTTCTAGCGGGACCTACAATGAGCAGTTCTTC
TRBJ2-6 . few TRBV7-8 CASSQPGGSSSGANVLTF TGTGCCAGCAGCCAGCCCGGGGGCAGTTCTTCTGGGGCCAACGTCCTGACTTTC
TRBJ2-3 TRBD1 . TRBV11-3 CASSLDGTGTDTQYF TGTGCCAGCAGCTTAGACGGGACAGGGACAGATACGCAGTATTTT
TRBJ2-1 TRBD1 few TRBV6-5 CASRPTGIQGEQFF TGTGCCAGCAGGCCGACAGGGATTCAGGGTGAGCAGTTCTTC
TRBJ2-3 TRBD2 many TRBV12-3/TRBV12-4 CASITSGSTDTQYF TGTGCCAGCATTACTAGCGGGTCCACAGATACGCAGTATTTT
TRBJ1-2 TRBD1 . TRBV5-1 CASSWGQAGYGYTF TGCGCCAGCAGCTGGGGACAGGCGGGCTATGGCTACACCTTC
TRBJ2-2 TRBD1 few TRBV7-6 CASSRGQGRTVTGELFF TGTGCCAGCAGCCGTGGACAGGGGCGGACGGTCACCGGGGAGCTGTTTTTT
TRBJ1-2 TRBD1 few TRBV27 CASSSGTGGPNYGYTF TGTGCCAGCAGTTCGGGGACAGGGGGTCCTAACTATGGCTACACCTTC
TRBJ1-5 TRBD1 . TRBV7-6 CASSLRQGDQPQHF TGTGCCAGCAGCTTACGACAGGGGGATCAGCCCCAGCATTTT
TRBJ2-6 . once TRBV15 CATRGGLGAGANVLTF TGTGCCACCAGAGGCGGTCTAGGGGCTGGGGCCAACGTCCTGACTTTC
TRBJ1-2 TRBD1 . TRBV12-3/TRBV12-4 CASSSGQGGHYGYTF TGTGCCAGCAGTTCGGGACAGGGGGGTCACTATGGCTACACCTTC
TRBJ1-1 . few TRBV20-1 CSARDRVGENTEAFF TGCAGTGCTAGAGATCGCGTCGGCGAAAACACTGAAGCTTTCTTT
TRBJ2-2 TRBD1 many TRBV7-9 CASSQGASNTGELFF TGTGCCAGCAGTCAGGGGGCTTCGAACACCGGGGAGCTGTTTTTT
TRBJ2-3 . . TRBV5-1 CASSIIVTDTQYF TGCGCCAGCAGCATTATAGTCACAGATACGCAGTATTTT
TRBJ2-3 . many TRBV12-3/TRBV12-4 CASSLGAADTQYF TGTGCCAGCAGCTTGGGAGCGGCAGATACGCAGTATTTT
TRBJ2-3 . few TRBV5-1 CASSLRRSDTQYF TGCGCCAGCAGCTTGCGGAGATCCGATACGCAGTATTTT
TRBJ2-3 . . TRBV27 CASSTQYF TGTGCCAGCAGTACGCAGTATTTT
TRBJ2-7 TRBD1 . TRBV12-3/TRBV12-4 CASSLQGAFYEQYF TGTGCCAGCAGCTTACAGGGGGCATTCTACGAGCAGTACTTC
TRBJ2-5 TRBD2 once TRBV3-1 CASSHAGERETQYF TGTGCCAGCAGCCATGCGGGGGAGCGGGAGACCCAGTACTTC